This T cell receptor (beta chain) was recorded in a study of T cell responses to AZD1222 COVID-19 vaccine. Findings and caveats of the study: Spike-specific TCR breadth and depth were elevated following two AZD1222 doses. In all cases, repertoires were sampled only after the peak T cell response. Nearly half of spike-specific TCRs reportedly target unmutated variant regions.

The CDR3 runs 15 residues. The V and J ends lost 0 bases and 1 base respectively, with 10 bases between them. CDR1 MNHEY and CDR2 SVGEGT come from the germline V gene. Produced via immunoSEQ multiplex PCR; TCRdb's table is partial and in-frame only. The data contain just under 150,000 clones, approximately 89% of them singletons. Of note for this clone: Its cognate antigen is unknown.

The sequencing here drew on peripheral blood, taken 28 days after the second AZD1222 dose. The rearrangement links TRBV6-2 or TRBV6-3 to TRBJ2-7; D might be TRBD2 (5 bases). This TCR derives from an adult who received the AZD1222 COVID-19 vaccine. CDR3 residues: CASSYSFGESYEQYF. The CDR3 DNA is TGTGCCAGCAGTTACTCGTTCGGGGAATCCTACGAGCAGTACTTC.